The clone carrying this TCR beta chain has only a few counts. Its antigen is undetermined. The sample's treatment: roughly ten-day PBMC culture with coronavirus spike peptide pools or control peptides (ViraFEST assay). The sample is drawn from a study of vaccination and CD4 T cells after COVID-19. Findings of the study overall: Although the median of SARS-CoV-2-reactive clonotypes rose from about 20 to 38, the change was not significant.

The CDR3 contains 15 residues. V shed 2 bases and J shed 7 bases, with 14 bases lying between them. Per the germline V gene, CDR1 is WNHNN and CDR2 is SYGVQD (reference sequence). The study sequenced cultured CD4+ T cell DNA using the Oncomine TCR Beta short-read assay. Using its own MiXCR run on the PCR reads, TCRdb lists one record per CDR3 protein. This table holds around 20,000 distinct CDR3 sequences, 40% to 45% found once. The TCR comes from a human donor who received a COVID-19 vaccine. The sample here was CD4+ T cells from blood, cultured in vitro, taken before SARS-CoV-2 vaccination. The V call is TRBV10-1, the J call TRBJ2-2, with D unresolved. The CDR3 sequence: CASSEQVYPIGELFF. Here the CDR3 DNA reads TGCGCCAGCAGTGAGCAGGTTTACCCCATCGGGGAGCTGTTTTTT.